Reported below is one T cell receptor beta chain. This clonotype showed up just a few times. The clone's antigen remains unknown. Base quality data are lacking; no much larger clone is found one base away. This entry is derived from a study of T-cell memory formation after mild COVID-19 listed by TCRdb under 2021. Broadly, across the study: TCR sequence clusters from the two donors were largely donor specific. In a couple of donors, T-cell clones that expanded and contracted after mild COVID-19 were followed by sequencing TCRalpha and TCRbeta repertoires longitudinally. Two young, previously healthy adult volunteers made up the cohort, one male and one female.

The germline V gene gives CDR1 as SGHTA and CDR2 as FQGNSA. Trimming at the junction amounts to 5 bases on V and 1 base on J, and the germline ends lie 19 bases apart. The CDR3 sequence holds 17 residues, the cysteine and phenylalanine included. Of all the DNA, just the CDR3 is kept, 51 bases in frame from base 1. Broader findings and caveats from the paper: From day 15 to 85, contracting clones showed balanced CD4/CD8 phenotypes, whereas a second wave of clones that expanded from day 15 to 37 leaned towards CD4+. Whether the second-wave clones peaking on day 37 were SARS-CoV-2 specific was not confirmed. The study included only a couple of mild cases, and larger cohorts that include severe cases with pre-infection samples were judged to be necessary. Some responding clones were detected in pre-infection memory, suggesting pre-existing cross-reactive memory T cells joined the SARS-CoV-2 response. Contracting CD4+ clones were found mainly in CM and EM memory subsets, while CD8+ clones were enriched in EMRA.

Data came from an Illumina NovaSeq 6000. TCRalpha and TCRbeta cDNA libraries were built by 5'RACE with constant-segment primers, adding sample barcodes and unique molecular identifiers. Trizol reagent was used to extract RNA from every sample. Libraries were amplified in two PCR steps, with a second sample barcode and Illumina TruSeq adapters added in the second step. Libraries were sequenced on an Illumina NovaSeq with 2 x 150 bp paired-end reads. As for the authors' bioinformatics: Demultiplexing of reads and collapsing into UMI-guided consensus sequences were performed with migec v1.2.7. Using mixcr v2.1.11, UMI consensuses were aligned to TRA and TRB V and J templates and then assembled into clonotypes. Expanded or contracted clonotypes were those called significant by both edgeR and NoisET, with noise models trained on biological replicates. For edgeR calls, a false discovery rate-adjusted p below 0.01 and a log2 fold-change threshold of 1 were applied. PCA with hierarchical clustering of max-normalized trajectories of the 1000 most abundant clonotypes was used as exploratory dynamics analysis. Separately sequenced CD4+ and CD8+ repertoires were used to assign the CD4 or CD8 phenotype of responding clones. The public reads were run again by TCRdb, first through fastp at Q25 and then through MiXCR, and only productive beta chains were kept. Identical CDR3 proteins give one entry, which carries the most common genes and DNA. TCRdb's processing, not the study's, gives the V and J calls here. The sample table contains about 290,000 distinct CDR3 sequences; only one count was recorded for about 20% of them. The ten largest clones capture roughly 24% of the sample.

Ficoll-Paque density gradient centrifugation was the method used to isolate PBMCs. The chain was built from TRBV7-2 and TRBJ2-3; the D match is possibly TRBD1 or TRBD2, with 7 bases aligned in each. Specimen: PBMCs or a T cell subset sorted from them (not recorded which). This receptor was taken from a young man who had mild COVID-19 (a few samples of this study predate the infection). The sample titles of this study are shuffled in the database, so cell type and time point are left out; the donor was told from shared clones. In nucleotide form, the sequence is TGTGCCAGCAGCCCCCAGGGGGGACGGGGGGGCACAGATACGCAGTATTTT. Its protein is CASSPQGGRGGTDTQYF.